These 25 T cell receptor beta chains were all obtained from the same sample, sequenced in a study of shared clonotypes between healthy human individuals. The data were produced by immunoSEQ multiplex PCR, yet TCRdb's version contains in-frame clones alone and is incomplete. The profile covers 330,000 or so clones, with about 74% appearing a single time and about a tenth taken by the ten largest. The sample comprised memory CD4+ T cells sorted from blood. Subset meaning: CD45RA-negative fraction. These receptors came from a man aged 30 to 45 in good health.

The rearrangement joins TRBV21-1 to TRBJ2-7; the table calls TRBD2, which could not be checked here. TRBV21-1 is described as a pseudogene. The CDR3 covers 14 residues. CDR3 coding DNA: TGTGCCAGCAGTGGGACTAGGAGCTCCTACGAGCAGTACTTC. Residues: CASSGTRSSYEQYF.

The sample holds many counts of this clone. This likely comes from a read error, as the CDR3 has no conserved phenylalanine or tryptophan at its end. The limits of the CDR3 on the DNA are not certain, so only TCRdb's listed CDR3 is given. The rearrangement joins TRBV21-1 to TRBJ1-2. TRBV21-1 is annotated as a pseudogene. A total of 8 residues make up the CDR3, ends included. This CDR3 reads CASSKEGL.

This rearrangement joins TRBV29-1 to TRBJ2-5; D not certain. Germline CDR1 and CDR2: SQVTM and ANQGSEA. The CDR3 is 13 residues long. Trimming took off 4 bases at V and 2 bases at J, with 11 bases between the two ends. CDR3 protein: CSVVGDSQETQYF. The CDR3 nucleotides are TGCAGCGTTGTTGGAGACTCTCAAGAGACCCAGTACTTC.

The genes are TRBV7-2 and TRBJ1-2; D possibly corresponds to TRBD1 (6 bases). The germline gives CDR1 SGHTA, CDR2 FQGNSA. There are 16 residues in the CDR3. V lost 5 bases to trimming and J lost 0 bases, with 16 bases between them. CDR3 loop: CASSKRNRAANYGYTF. As DNA, the CDR3 is TGTGCCAGCAGCAAGCGAAACAGGGCAGCTAACTATGGCTACACCTTC.

The chain carries TRBV6-4 and TRBJ2-7; a possible D gene is TRBD2 (6 bases). The CDR3 loop spans 13 amino acids. CDR1 and CDR2 (germline): MRHNA, SNTAGT. Trimming cost V 6 bases and J 2 bases, with 11 bases left between them. CDR3 DNA: TGTGCCAGCAGCGGCGGGGCGACCTACGAGCAGTACTTC. The encoded protein is CASSGGATYEQYF.

The genes are TRBV19 and TRBJ2-5, with D hard to call. Germline V gene lookup returns CDR1 LNHDA and CDR2 SQIVND (reference sequence). The CDR3 length is 12 residues. V shed 4 bases and J shed 8 bases, with 11 bases lying between them. In DNA form, the CDR3 reads TGTGCCAGTAGTACCGGACCCGGCACCCAGTACTTC. This translates into CASSTGPGTQYF. Combining the CDR3 with reference TRBV19 and TRBJ2-5 gives the whole variable domain DGGITQSPKYLFRKEGQNVTLSCEQNLNHDAMYWYRQDPGQGLRLIYYSQIVNDFQKGDIAEGYSVSREKKESFPLTVTSAQKNPTAFYLCASSTGPGTQYFGPGTRLLVL.

This clone appeared a few times. The chain employs TRBV11-2 and TRBJ1-6, with 7 bases fitting TRBD1. This CDR3 is built from 15 residues. V lost 6 bases and J lost 7; bases outside the gene matches: 9. Per the germline V gene, CDR1 is SGHAT and CDR2 is FQNNGV. The CDR3 is CASRAEGARNSPLHF. The DNA of the CDR3 is TGTGCCAGCAGGGCAGAGGGGGCTCGGAATTCACCCCTCCACTTT.

In its sample, this clone was seen a few times. The chain joins TRBV10-3 to TRBJ2-5, with a weak D call TRBD1 (6 bases). This CDR3 is 13 amino acids long. The germline V gene has CDR1 ENHRY and CDR2 SYGVKD. The V and J ends lost 3 bases and 5 bases respectively, with 10 bases between them. The CDR3 bases are TGTGCCATCAGTGAAACAGGGCGGGAGACCCAGTACTTC. Protein sequence: CAISETGRETQYF.

V gene TRBV10-3 combines with J gene TRBJ1-1; no firm D call. Germline-derived CDR1 and CDR2 are ENHRY and SYGVKD. V was trimmed by 6 bases and J by 3 bases, leaving 11 bases between them. The CDR3 length is 13 residues. The chain's CDR3 is CAISWTLDTEAFF. The DNA of the CDR3 is TGTGCCATCAGCTGGACGCTGGACACTGAAGCTTTCTTT.

This chain links TRBV10-3 with TRBJ2-1, with D possibly TRBD2 on 5 matching bases. Per the germline V gene, CDR1 is ENHRY and CDR2 is SYGVKD. This CDR3 is 14 amino acids long. Trimming removed 3 bases from V and 5 bases from J, with 11 bases in between. The CDR3 DNA reads TGTGCCATCAGTGATAAGACCGGGGACAATGAGCAGTTCTTC. Its protein product is CAISDKTGDNEQFF.

The chain carries TRBV14 and TRBJ2-7; 7 bases map to TRBD1. Germline V gene data show CDR1 as SGHDN and CDR2 as FVKESK. J was trimmed by 4 bases and V by 4 bases; bases with no gene match: 13. The CDR3 extends over 16 amino acids. CDR3 sequence reads: CASSLLGQGDGYEQYF. In DNA, the CDR3 is TGTGCCAGCAGCCTCCTAGGGCAGGGGGATGGTTACGAGCAGTACTTC.

The chain couples TRBV5-4 to TRBJ2-1; D is ambiguous. CDR3 length: 17 amino acids. V dropped 0 bases and J dropped 0 bases, with 13 bases sitting between them. Per germline, CDR1 SGHNT and CDR2 YYREEE (reference sequence). CDR3 sequence reads: CASSLEVNPISYNEQFF. DNA of the CDR3: TGTGCCAGCAGCTTGGAGGTCAACCCTATCTCCTACAATGAGCAGTTCTTC.

The chain recombines TRBV6-1 with TRBJ2-6; D gene unclear. The V end was cut by 1 base, the J end by 0 bases, with 4 bases between. Per germline, CDR1 MNHNS and CDR2 SASEGT. The CDR3 runs to 15 residues. The CDR3 here is CASSEGDSGANVLTF. DNA of the CDR3: TGTGCCAGCAGTGAAGGGGACTCTGGGGCCAACGTCCTGACTTTC.

This clone was recorded only once. Other DNA variants within this sample encode the same CDR3. This chain links TRBV5-1 with TRBJ1-1; D unclear. CDR1 SGHRS and CDR2 YFSETQ come from the germline V gene. Trimming took 2 bases from V and 3 from J, leaving 11 bases between them. The CDR3 covers 14 residues. This chain's CDR3 is CASSLSGGDTEAFF. The DNA for the CDR3 is TGCGCCAGCAGCTTATCGGGCGGTGACACTGAAGCTTTCTTT.

This clone was observed a few times. The chain has TRBV2 and TRBJ2-7, with 8 positions matching TRBD2. Per germline, CDR1 SNHLY and CDR2 FYNNEI. The CDR3 is made up of 16 amino acids. Losses at the gene ends were 5 bases for V and 6 bases for J; bases not matched to a gene: 15. The CDR3 loop reads CASSYYPGLEGGEQYF. The CDR3 nucleotides are TGTGCCAGCAGTTACTACCCGGGACTAGAAGGAGGCGAGCAGTACTTC.

In this sample, this clone turned up many times. This sequence joins TRBV6-1 and TRBJ1-5; 11 nucleotides align to TRBD1. The CDR3 spans 14 residues. Germline V gene lookup returns CDR1 MNHNS and CDR2 SASEGT. V shed 6 bases and J 6 bases; nucleotides not matched to a gene: 4. As DNA, the CDR3 is TGTGCCAGCAGACTCGGGACAGGGGGTCAGCCCCAGCATTTT. Its translation is CASRLGTGGQPQHF.

V is TRBV19 and J is TRBJ2-2; 9 bases align to TRBD1. V lost 8 bases to trimming and J lost 3 bases; unmatched junction nucleotides: 7. The germline V gene encodes CDR1 LNHDA and CDR2 SQIVND (reference sequence). The CDR3 spans 15 residues. CDR3 bases: TGTGCCAGTTCCTGGGACAGGGTCGACACCGGGGAGCTGTTTTTT. Its translation: CASSWDRVDTGELFF.

J is TRBJ2-3 and V is TRBV5-1; D gene unclear. The length of the CDR3 is 17 residues. V lost 3 bases to trimming and J lost 4 bases, with 21 bases between them. Germline-derived CDR1 and CDR2 are SGHRS and YFSETQ. The DNA for the CDR3 is TGCGCCAGCAGCTCGTCTCCGGCCGAAAGCCCATCAGATACGCAGTATTTT. Its translation is CASSSSPAESPSDTQYF.

The chain uses TRBV19 and TRBJ1-2, with TRBD1 matching over 7 bases. The CDR3 consists of 14 residues. Germline V lookup: CDR1 LNHDA, CDR2 SQIVND (reference sequence). With V trimmed by 7 bases and J by 12 bases, 17 bases remained unmatched. CDR3 nucleotides: TGTGCCAGTACTCCGGGACAGAAAAACCAGGGTGACACCTTC. Its protein is CASTPGQKNQGDTF.

This chain links TRBV7-2 with TRBJ2-7; 8 nucleotides match TRBD1. The CDR3 extends over 15 amino acids. Per the germline V gene, CDR1 is SGHTA and CDR2 is FQGNSA. With 1 base clipped from V and 3 bases from J, the junction kept 5 bases outside the gene matches. The CDR3 bases are TGTGCCAGCAGCTTAGAGACAGGGGATGGCTACGAGCAGTACTTC. Amino acids: CASSLETGDGYEQYF.

The chain carries TRBV12-5 and TRBJ2-1; 10 nucleotides line up with TRBD2. This CDR3 region has 14 residues. Looked up from germline, CDR1 is LGHNT and CDR2 is FRNRAP. J was trimmed by 8 bases and V by 8 bases; bases with no gene match: 9. CDR3 residues: CASSTLAGVDEQFF. As DNA, the CDR3 is TGTGCTAGTAGCACTCTAGCGGGAGTGGATGAGCAGTTCTTC.

This chain uses TRBV5-4 with TRBJ1-2; D is possibly TRBD1 (6 bases). Germline assignment: CDR1 SGHNT and CDR2 YYREEE (reference sequence). There are 13 residues in the CDR3. Trimming stripped 4 bases from V and 6 bases from J, with 13 bases between. The CDR3 DNA sequence: TGTGCCAGCAGCCCTACAGGGTTTGATGGCTACACCTTC. This encodes CASSPTGFDGYTF.

This clone has just a few counts. The chain couples TRBV10-3 to TRBJ1-1; TRBD1 matches 7 bases. The ends lost 8 bases at V and 0 bases at J; junction bases unmatched: 6. This CDR3 spans 14 amino acids. Germline-derived CDR1 and CDR2 are ENHRY and SYGVKD. This CDR3 is CAIWDSTMNTEAFF. CDR3 nucleotide sequence: TGTGCCATCTGGGACAGTACTATGAACACTGAAGCTTTCTTT.

The genes are TRBV19 and TRBJ1-1, with a tentative D call TRBD1 (5 bases). The CDR3 extends over 15 amino acids. Trimming stripped 10 bases from V and 4 bases from J, with 22 bases between. Germline V lookup: CDR1 LNHDA, CDR2 SQIVND (reference sequence). The CDR3 DNA is TGTGCCACCAAGTCCGGGGGTCCCTCCCTCACTGAAGCTTTCTTT. Translating gives CATKSGGPSLTEAFF.

The chain couples TRBV5-4 to TRBJ1-1; 7 nucleotides match TRBD1. Germline V gene lookup returns CDR1 SGHNT and CDR2 YYREEE (reference sequence). The CDR3 spans 14 residues. J was trimmed by 7 bases and V by 3 bases; bases with no gene match: 9. The CDR3 protein is CASSSAKGAREAFF. CDR3 sequence (DNA): TGTGCCAGCAGCTCAGCGAAGGGGGCCCGTGAAGCTTTCTTT.